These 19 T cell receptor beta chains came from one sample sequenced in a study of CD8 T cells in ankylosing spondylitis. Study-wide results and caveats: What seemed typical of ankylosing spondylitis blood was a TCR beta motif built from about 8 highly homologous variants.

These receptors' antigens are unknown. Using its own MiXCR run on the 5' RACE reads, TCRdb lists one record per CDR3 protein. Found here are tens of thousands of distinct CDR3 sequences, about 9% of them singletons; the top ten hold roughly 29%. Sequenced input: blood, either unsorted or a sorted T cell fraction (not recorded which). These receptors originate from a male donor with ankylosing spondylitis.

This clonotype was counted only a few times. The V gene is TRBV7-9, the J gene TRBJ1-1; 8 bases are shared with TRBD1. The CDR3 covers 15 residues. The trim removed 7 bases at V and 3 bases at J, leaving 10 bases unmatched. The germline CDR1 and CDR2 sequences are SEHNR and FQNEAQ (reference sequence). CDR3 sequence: CASIDRGGGHTEAFF. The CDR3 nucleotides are TGTGCCAGCATCGACAGGGGAGGAGGACACACTGAAGCTTTCTTT.

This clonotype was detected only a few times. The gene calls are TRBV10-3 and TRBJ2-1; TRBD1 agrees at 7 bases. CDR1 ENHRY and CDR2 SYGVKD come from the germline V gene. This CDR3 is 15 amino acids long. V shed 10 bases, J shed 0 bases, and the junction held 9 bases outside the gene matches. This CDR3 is CATRGWDSSYNEQFF. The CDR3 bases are TGTGCCACCCGTGGGTGGGACAGCTCCTACAATGAGCAGTTCTTC.

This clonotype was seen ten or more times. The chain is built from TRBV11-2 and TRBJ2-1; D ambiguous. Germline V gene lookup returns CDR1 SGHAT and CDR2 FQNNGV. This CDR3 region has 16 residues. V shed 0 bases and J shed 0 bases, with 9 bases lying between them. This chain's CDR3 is CASSLELTSSYNEQFF. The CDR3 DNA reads TGTGCCAGCAGCTTAGAGCTGACAAGCTCCTACAATGAGCAGTTCTTC.

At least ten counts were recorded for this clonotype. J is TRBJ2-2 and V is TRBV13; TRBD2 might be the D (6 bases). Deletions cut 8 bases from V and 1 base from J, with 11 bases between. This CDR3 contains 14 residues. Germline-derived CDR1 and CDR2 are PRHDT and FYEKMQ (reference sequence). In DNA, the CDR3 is TGTGCCAGCTCTTCGGAGGGGAACACCGGGGAGCTGTTTTTT. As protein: CASSSEGNTGELFF.

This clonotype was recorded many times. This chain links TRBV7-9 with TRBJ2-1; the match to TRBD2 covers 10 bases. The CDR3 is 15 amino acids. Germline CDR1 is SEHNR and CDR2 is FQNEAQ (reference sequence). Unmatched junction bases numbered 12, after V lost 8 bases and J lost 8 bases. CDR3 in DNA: TGTGCCAGCGCCAGCGGGGGGGAGGGCCTCGATGAGCAGTTCTTC. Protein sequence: CASASGGEGLDEQFF.

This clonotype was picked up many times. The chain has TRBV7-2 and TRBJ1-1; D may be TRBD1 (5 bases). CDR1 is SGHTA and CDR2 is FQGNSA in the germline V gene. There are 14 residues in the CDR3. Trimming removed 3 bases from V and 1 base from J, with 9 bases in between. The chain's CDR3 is CASSFLTANTEAFF. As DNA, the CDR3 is TGTGCCAGCAGCTTCTTGACAGCGAACACTGAAGCTTTCTTT.

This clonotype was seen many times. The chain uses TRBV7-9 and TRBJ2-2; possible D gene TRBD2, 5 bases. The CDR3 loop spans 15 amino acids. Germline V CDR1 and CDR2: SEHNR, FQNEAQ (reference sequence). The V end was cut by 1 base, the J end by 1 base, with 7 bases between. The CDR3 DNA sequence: TGTGCCAGCAGCTTAGGCGGGCTGAACACCGGGGAGCTGTTTTTT. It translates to CASSLGGLNTGELFF.

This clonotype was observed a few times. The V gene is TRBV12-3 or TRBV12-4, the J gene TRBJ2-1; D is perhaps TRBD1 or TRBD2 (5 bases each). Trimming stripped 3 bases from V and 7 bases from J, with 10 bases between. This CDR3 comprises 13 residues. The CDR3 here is CASSFGGANEQFF. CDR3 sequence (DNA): TGTGCCAGCAGTTTTGGGGGAGCGAATGAGCAGTTCTTC.

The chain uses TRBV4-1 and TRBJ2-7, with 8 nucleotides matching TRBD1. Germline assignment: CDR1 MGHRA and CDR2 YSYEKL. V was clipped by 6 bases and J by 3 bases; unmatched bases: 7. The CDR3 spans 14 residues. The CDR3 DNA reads TGCGCCAGCAGTTTCGACAGGGGCAACTACGAGCAGTACGTC. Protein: CASSFDRGNYEQYV.

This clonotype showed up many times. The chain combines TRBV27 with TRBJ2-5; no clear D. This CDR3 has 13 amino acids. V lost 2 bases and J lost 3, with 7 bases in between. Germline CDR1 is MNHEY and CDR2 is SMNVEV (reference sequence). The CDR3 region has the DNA TGTGCCAGCAGTTTACTGGGGAAAGAGACCCAGTACTTC. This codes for CASSLLGKETQYF.

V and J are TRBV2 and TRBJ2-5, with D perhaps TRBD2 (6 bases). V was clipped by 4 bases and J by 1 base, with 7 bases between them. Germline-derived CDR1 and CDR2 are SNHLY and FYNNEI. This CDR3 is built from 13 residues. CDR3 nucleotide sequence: TGTGCCAGCAGTGGACTAGTCCAAGAGACCCAGTACTTC. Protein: CASSGLVQETQYF.

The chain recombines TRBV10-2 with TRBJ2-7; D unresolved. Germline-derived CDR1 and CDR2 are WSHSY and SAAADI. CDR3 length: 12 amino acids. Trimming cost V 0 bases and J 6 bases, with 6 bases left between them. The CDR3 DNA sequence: TGCGCCAGCAGTGAGTCCAGGCGCGAGCAGTACGTC. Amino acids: CASSESRREQYV.

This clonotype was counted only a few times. The CDR3 nucleotides read TGCAGTGCTAGAGACGGGTCCGAGGTAGAAAAACTGTTTTTT. Protein product: CSARDGSEVEKLFF. The J gene is TRBJ1-4, the V gene TRBV20-1; no clear D. This CDR3 has 14 amino acids. Per the germline V gene, CDR1 is DFQATT and CDR2 is SNEGSKA (reference sequence). Trimming pared 0 bases from V and 8 bases from J, leaving 13 bases between.

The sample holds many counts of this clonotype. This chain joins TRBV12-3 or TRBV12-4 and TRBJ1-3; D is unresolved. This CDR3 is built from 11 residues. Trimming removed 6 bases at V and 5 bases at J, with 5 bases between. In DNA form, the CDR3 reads TGTGCCAGCAGGGGAAGAAACACCATATATTTT. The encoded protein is CASRGRNTIYF.

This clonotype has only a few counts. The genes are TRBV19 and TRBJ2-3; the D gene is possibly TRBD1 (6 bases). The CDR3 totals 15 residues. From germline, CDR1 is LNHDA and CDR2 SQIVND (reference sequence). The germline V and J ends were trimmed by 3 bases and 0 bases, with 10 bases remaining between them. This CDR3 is CASSIWQGSTDTQYF. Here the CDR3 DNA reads TGTGCCAGTAGTATCTGGCAGGGGAGCACAGATACGCAGTATTTT.

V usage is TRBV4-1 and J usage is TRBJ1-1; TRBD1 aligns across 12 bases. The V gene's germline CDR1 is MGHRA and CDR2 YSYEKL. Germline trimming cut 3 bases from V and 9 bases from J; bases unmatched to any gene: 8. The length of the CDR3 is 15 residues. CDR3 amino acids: CASSQGTGGAGQAFF. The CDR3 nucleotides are TGCGCCAGCAGCCAGGGGACAGGGGGCGCCGGGCAAGCTTTCTTT.

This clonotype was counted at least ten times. For the CDR3, the DNA is TGTGCCACCTCGAAGACACCCCGGGGGGATACGCAGTATTTT. It yields the protein CATSKTPRGDTQYF. The chain is built from TRBV19 and TRBJ2-3; D might be TRBD2 (6 bases). The germline V gene encodes CDR1 LNHDA and CDR2 SQIVND (reference sequence). The CDR3 consists of 14 residues. Between the trimmed V and J ends, which lost 10 bases and 6 bases, there was a span of 20 bases.

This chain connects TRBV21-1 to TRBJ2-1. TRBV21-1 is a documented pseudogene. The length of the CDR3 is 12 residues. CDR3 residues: CASSKLRQAQFF. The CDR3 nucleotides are TGTGCCAGCAGCAAACTCCGACAAGCCCAGTTCTTC.

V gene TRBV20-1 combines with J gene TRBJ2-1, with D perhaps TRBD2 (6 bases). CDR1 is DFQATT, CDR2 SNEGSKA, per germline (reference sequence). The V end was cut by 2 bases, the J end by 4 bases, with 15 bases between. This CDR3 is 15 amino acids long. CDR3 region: CSARSWEEEYNEQFF. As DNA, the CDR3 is TGCAGTGCTAGATCCTGGGAGGAGGAATACAATGAGCAGTTCTTC.